This T cell receptor (beta chain) was profiled in a study of OX40 agonist ivuxolimab in advanced cancers. Background on the study: The dose-escalation cohort was approximately 80% male, with a mean age of about 60 years, ranging about 20 to 79. Partial responses, seen in three patients, involved one hepatocellular carcinoma and two cutaneous melanomas. Study-level points and caveats: CD4+ and CD8+ blood T cells expanded clonally by week 6 at 0.1 to 3.0 mg/kg. Certain nonresponding patients likewise had low normalized T-cell clonal expansion.

The protocol was immunoSEQ multiplex PCR, while the TCRdb copy is restricted to in-frame clones and leaves out a portion. This repertoire shows about 35,000 clones, approximately 84% found once; its top ten account for around 18%. In regard to this clone: Its antigen is not known.

The V gene's germline CDR1 is SGDLS and CDR2 YYNGEE. CDR3 length equals 15 residues. V was shortened by 4 bases and J by 2 bases, with 13 bases between the two germline ends. This receptor was taken from an adult with an advanced solid tumor such as melanoma, head and neck, liver or kidney cancer. The specimen was CD4+ or CD8+ T cells sorted from blood, collected in a trial of the OX40 agonist ivuxolimab. V is TRBV9 and J is TRBJ2-1, with D tentatively TRBD2 (6 bases). The CDR3 DNA sequence: TGTGCCAGCAGCCTCACGGGAGCGGCCTACAATGAGCAGTTCTTC. This translates into CASSLTGAAYNEQFF. Together with reference TRBV9 and TRBJ2-1, the CDR3 gives the full variable domain: DSGVTQTPKHLITATGQRVTLRCSPRSGDLSVYWYQQSLDQGLQFLIQYYNGEERAKGNILERFSAQQFPDLHSELNLSSLELGDSALYFCASSLTGAAYNEQFFGPGTRLTVL.